This T cell receptor (beta chain) is from a study of cytomegalovirus exposure and HLA in healthy donors. Study observations and caveats: Productive status was seen about 90% or about 30% of the time for most TCR beta V segments in an earlier analysis. A later analysis found TCR association rates differed by HLA locus, highest for DRB1 and lowest for HLA-C.

Trimming at V came to 7 bases and at J to 5 bases, leaving 8 bases not matched to a gene. From germline, CDR1 is MNHNS and CDR2 SASEGT. The CDR3 loop spans 14 amino acids. The PCR used 60 Vbeta and 13 Jbeta primers. Profiled with immunoSEQ multiplex PCR; TCRdb holds only in-frame clones, not every one. The profile covers roughly 150,000 clones, with around 72% appearing a single time and roughly 6.4% taken by the ten largest. With respect to this clone: The antigen is not known.

The source is a woman aged 40 to 55 in good health and CMV-seropositive. The source material was PBMCs. The rearrangement joins TRBV6-1 to TRBJ2-7, with TRBD1 identical over 10 bases. CDR3 residues: CASTRGTGEDEQYF. The CDR3 DNA reads TGTGCCAGCACTAGAGGGACAGGGGAGGACGAGCAGTACTTC.